Sequencing of this T cell receptor beta chain was carried out in a study of shared clonotypes between healthy human individuals. About the research overall: For every donor, three CD4 naive, three CD4 memory, two CD8 naive and one CD8 memory plates were used.

Points on this clone: As yet, its antigen is unknown.

V lost 4 bases and J lost 0; bases outside the gene matches: 11. Germline V gene sequence: CDR1 SGHDT, CDR2 YYEEEE. This CDR3 is built from 17 residues. CD8 cells classed as naive were CD45RO-negative and positively selected for CCR7, excluding terminally differentiated effector memory CD45RA+ cells. Per sorted-subset replicate PCR, input was 200 to 250 ng DNA, representing about 32,000 T cell genomes. Generated by immunoSEQ multiplex PCR, the TCRdb table keeps only in-frame clones and is missing some. The table records over 750,000 clones, roughly 96% of them present only once. Study observations and caveats: Blood was the only sampled material, and tissue repertoires likely differ.

Sequencing used naive CD8+ T cells sorted from blood. The chain uses TRBV5-6 and TRBJ2-5; 8 bases agree with TRBD1. The TCR was taken from a man aged 30-40 years in good health. CDR3 region: CASSMTRDRSHQETQYF. The CDR3 nucleotides read TGTGCCAGCAGCATGACGCGGGACAGGAGCCACCAAGAGACCCAGTACTTC.